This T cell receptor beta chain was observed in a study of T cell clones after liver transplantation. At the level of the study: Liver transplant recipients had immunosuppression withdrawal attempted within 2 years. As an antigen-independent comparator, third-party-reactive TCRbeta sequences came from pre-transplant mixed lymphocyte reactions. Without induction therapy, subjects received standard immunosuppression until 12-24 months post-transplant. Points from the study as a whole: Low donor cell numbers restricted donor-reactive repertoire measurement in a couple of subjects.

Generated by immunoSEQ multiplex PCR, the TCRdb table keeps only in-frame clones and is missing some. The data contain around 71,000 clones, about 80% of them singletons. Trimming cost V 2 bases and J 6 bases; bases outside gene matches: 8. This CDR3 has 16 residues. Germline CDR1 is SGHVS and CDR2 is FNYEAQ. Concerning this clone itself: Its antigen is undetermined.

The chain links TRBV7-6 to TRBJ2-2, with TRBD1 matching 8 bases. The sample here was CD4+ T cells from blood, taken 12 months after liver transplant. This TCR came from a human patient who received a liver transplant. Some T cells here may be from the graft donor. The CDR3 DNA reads TGTGCCAGCAGCTTAAAACAGGGGGGTTACTCCGGGGAGCTGTTTTTT. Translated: CASSLKQGGYSGELFF.